This T cell receptor beta chain was identified in a study of blood T cell repertoires in COVID-19. The overall study: Collection of acute and convalescent COVID-19 samples took place in the United States, Italy and Spain. PBMCs, B-cell-depleted T cells, or T cells were the source of the cDNA or gDNA that made up the material.

Original methodology: For nucleated cells, counts were estimated from reference gene primer amplification. Generated by immunoSEQ multiplex PCR, the TCRdb table keeps only in-frame clones and is missing some. V and J calls and clone size are copied from that table; D and trimming were computed from the DNA. The repertoire holds fewer than 300,000 clones, with roughly 85% as singletons. The study drew participants aged roughly 18 to 95 years from 24 US areas. V dropped 5 bases and J dropped 1 base, with 18 bases sitting between them. The CDR3 consists of 17 residues. Germline loops: CDR1 SGHVS, CDR2 FNYEAQ.

Sequenced material: PBMCs or T cells enriched from blood (not recorded which). This chain links TRBV7-6 with TRBJ1-5, with TRBD1 as a possible D gene (5 bases). This sequence originates from a woman aged 30 to 39 who had recovered from COVID-19. Here the CDR3 reads CASSLRRGGLSNQPQHF. Here the CDR3 DNA reads TGTGCCAGCAGCCTCCGGCGGGGGGGGTTGAGCAATCAGCCCCAGCATTTT.